This T cell receptor beta chain appears in the sequencing data of a study of technical replicates of blood from a handful of donors. Generated by immunoSEQ multiplex PCR, the TCRdb table keeps only in-frame clones and is missing some. The sample holds approximately 70,000 clones, about 90% seen once. A single count supports this clone. V was pared by 6 bases and J by 9 bases, with 15 bases between. The germline V gene has CDR1 MDHEN and CDR2 SYDVKM. The CDR3 has 13 residues. The clonotype originates from a human donor in good health. Material for sequencing was T cells isolated from PBMCs. This chain uses TRBV28 with TRBJ2-1; tentatively, D is TRBD1 (6 bases). CDR3 nucleotides: TGTGCCAGCAGGGCAGGGGCCCTTGGTGAGCAGTTCTTC. Translating gives CASRAGALGEQFF. Full variable domain (remainder filled in from reference TRBV28 and TRBJ2-1): DVKVTQSSRYLVKRTGEKVFLECVQDMDHENMFWYRQDPGLGLRLIYFSYDVKMKEKGDIPEGYSVSREKKERFSLILESASTNQTSMYLCASRAGALGEQFFGPGTRLTVL.